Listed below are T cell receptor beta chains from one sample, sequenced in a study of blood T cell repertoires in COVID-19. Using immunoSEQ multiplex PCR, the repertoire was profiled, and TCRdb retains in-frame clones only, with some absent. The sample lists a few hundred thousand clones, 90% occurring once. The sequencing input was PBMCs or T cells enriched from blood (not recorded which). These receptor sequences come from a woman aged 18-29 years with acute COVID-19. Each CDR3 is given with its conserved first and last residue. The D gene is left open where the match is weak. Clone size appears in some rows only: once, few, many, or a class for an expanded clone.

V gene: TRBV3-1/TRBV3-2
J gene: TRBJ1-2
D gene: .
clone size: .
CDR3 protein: CASSPQVNYGYTF
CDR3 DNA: TGTGCCAGCAGCCCGCAGGTTAACTATGGCTACACCTTC

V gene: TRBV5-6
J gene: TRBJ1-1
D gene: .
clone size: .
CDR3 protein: CASSRRSEAFF
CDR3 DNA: TGTGCCAGCAGCCGACGGAGTGAAGCTTTCTTT

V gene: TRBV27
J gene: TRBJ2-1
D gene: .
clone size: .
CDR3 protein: CASGLSTYNEQFF
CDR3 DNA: TGTGCCAGCGGACTTTCCACCTACAATGAGCAGTTCTTC

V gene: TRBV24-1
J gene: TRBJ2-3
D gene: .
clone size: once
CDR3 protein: CATSAGTSTDTQYF
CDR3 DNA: TGTGCCACCAGTGCAGGGACTTCCACAGATACGCAGTATTTT

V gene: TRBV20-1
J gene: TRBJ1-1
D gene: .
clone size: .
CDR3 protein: CSASGAQRSNTEAFF
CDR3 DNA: TGCAGTGCTAGTGGGGCCCAAAGATCCAACACTGAAGCTTTCTTT

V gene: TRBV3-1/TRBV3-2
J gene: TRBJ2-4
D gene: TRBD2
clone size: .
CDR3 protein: CASSPGSGSGNIQYF
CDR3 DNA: TGTGCCAGCAGCCCGGGCAGCGGGAGTGGTAACATTCAGTACTTC

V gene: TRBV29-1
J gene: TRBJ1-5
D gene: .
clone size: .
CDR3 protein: CSVARGTNQPQHF
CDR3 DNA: TGCAGCGTTGCCAGGGGCACCAATCAGCCCCAGCATTTT

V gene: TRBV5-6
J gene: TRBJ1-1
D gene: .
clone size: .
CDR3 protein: CASSLGSRAAFF
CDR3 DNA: TGTGCCAGCAGCTTGGGGAGCAGGGCGGCTTTCTTT

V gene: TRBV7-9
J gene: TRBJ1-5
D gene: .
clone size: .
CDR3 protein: CASSLGSGRFHQPQHF
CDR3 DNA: TGTGCCAGCAGCTTAGGTTCAGGGAGGTTTCATCAGCCCCAGCATTTT

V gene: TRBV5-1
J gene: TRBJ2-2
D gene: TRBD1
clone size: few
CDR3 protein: CASSLGGQGIAGELFF
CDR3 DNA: TGCGCCAGCAGCTTGGGGGGACAGGGGATTGCCGGGGAGCTGTTTTTT

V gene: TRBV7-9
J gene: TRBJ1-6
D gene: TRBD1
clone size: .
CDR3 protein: CASSLDFGTDNSPLHF
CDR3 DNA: TGTGCCAGCAGCTTAGATTTTGGGACAGATAATTCACCCCTCCACTTT

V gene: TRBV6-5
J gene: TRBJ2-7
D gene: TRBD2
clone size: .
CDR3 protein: CASSPGTSGHYEQYF
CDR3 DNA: TGTGCCAGCAGCCCCGGGACTAGCGGGCACTACGAGCAGTACTTC

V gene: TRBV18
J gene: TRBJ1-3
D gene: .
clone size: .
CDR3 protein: CASSGNLGGNTIYF
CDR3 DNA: TGTGCCAGCTCCGGGAACCTAGGTGGAAACACCATATATTTT

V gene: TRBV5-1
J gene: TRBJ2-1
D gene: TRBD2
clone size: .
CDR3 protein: CASSLGDYYNEQFF
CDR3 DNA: TGCGCCAGCAGCTTGGGGGACTACTACAATGAGCAGTTCTTC

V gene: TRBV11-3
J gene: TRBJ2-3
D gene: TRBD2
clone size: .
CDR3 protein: CASSPRGGASTDTQYF
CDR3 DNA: TGTGCCAGCAGCCCGCGGGGGGGGGCAAGCACAGATACGCAGTATTTT

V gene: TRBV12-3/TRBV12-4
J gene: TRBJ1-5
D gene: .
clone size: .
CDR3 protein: CASSRQKTQPQHF
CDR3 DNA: TGTGCCAGCAGTCGACAGAAGACACAGCCCCAGCATTTT

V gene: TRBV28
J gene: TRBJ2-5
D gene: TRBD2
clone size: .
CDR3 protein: CASSSSGTSGAPQETQYF
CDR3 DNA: TGTGCCAGCAGTTCATCCGGGACTAGCGGAGCCCCTCAAGAGACCCAGTACTTC

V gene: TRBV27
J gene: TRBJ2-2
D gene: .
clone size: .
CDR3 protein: CASTRLGAVTGELFF
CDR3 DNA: TGTGCCAGCACGCGACTGGGGGCGGTCACCGGGGAGCTGTTTTTT

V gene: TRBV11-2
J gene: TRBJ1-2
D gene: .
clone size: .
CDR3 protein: CASSLDQDLGYTF
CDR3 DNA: TGTGCCAGCAGCTTAGATCAGGATTTAGGCTACACCTTC

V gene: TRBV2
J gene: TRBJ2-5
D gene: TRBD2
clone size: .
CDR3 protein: CASKRDFGETQYF
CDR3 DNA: TGTGCCAGCAAGCGGGACTTTGGAGAGACCCAGTACTTC

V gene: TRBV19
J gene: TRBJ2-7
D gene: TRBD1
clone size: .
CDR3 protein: CASSKQGANYEQYF
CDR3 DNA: TGTGCCAGTAGTAAACAGGGGGCGAACTACGAGCAGTACTTC

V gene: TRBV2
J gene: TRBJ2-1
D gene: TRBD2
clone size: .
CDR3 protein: CASSAGLAATRGVFF
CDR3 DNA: TGTGCCAGCAGCGCAGGACTAGCGGCCACGAGGGGGGTGTTCTTC

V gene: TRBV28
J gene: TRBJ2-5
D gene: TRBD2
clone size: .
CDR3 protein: CASILSGGETQYF
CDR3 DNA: TGTGCCAGCATATTGTCGGGAGGAGAGACCCAGTACTTC

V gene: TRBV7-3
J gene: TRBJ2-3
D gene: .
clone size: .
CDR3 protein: CASSLMSGTPAGTQYF
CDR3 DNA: TGTGCCAGCAGCTTAATGTCCGGGACTCCCGCTGGTACGCAGTATTTT

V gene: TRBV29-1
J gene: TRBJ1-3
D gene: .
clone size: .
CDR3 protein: CSVETGWLGQNSGNTIYF
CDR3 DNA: TGCAGCGTTGAGACGGGTTGGTTAGGACAGAACTCTGGAAACACCATATATTTT

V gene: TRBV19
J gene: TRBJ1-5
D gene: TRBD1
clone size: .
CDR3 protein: CASAGQGASNQPQHF
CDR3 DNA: TGTGCCAGTGCCGGACAGGGGGCGAGCAATCAGCCCCAGCATTTT

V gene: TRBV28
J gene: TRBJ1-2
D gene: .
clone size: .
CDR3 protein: CASRLGQSYGYTF
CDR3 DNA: TGTGCCAGCAGACTCGGACAGTCCTATGGCTACACCTTC

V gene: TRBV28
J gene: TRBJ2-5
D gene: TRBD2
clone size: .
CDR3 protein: CATRTSGMPLGETQYF
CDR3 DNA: TGTGCCACGCGGACTAGCGGGATGCCCTTGGGGGAGACCCAGTACTTC